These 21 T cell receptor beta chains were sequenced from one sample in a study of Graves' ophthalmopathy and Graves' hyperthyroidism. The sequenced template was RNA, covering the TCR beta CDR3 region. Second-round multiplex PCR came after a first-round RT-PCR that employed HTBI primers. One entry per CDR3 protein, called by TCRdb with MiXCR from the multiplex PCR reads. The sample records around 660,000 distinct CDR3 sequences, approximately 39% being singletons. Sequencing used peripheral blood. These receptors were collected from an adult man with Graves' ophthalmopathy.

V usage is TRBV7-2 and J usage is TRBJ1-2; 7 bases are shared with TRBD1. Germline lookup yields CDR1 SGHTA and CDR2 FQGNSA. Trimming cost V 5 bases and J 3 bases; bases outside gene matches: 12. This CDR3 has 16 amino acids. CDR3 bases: TGTGCCAGCAGCCCTAGACAGGGCTCTTGGGACTATGGCTACACCTTC. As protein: CASSPRQGSWDYGYTF.

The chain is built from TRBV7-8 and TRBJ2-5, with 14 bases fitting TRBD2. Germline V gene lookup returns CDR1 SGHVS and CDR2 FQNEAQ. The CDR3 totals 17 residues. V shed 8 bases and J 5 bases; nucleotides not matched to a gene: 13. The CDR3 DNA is TGTGCCAGCTCTCCTCCGGGACTAGCGGGGGAACAGGAGACCCAGTACTTC. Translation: CASSPPGLAGEQETQYF.

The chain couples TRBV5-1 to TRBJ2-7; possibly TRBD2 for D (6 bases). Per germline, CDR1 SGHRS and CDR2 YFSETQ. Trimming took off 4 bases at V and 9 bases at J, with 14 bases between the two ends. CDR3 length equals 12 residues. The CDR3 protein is CASSPEGRRQYF. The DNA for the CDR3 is TGCGCCAGCAGCCCGGAGGGGAGGCGGCAGTACTTC. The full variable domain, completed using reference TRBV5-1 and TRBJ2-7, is KAGVTQTPRYLIKTRGQQVTLSCSPISGHRSVSWYQQTPGQGLQFLFEYFSETQRNKGNFPGRFSGRQFSNSRSEMNVSTLELGDSALYLCASSPEGRRQYFGPGTRLTVT.

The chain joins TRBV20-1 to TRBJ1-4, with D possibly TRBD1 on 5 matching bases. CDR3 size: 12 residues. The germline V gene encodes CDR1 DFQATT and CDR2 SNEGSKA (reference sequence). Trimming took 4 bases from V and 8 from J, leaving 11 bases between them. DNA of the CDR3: TGCAGTGCTACCCGTGGGGGAGAAAAACTGTTTTTT. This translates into CSATRGGEKLFF.

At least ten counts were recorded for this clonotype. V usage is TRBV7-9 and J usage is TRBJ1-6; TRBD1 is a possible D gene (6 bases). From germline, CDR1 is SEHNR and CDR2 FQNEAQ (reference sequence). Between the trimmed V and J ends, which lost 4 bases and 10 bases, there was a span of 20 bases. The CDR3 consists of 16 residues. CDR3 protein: CASSSQGGELSSPLHF. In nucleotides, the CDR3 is TGTGCCAGCAGCTCGCAAGGGGGGGAATTAAGCTCACCCCTCCACTTT.

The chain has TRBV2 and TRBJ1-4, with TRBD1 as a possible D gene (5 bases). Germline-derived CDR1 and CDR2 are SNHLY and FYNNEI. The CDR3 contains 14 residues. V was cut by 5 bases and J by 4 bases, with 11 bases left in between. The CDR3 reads CASSRTGDNEKLFF. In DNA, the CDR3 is TGTGCCAGCAGTCGGACGGGGGATAATGAAAAACTGTTTTTT.

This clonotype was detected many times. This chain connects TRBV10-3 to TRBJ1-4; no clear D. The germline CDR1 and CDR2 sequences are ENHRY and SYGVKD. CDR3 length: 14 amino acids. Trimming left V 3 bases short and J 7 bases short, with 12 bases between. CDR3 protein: CAISDNTVGEKLFF. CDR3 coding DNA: TGTGCCATCAGTGATAATACAGTTGGTGAAAAACTGTTTTTT.

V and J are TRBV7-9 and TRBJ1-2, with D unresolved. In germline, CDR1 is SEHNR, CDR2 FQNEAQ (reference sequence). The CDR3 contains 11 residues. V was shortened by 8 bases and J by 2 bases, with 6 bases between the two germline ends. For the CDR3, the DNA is TGTGCCAGCTGCGCAAACTATGGCTACACCTTC. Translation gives CASCANYGYTF.

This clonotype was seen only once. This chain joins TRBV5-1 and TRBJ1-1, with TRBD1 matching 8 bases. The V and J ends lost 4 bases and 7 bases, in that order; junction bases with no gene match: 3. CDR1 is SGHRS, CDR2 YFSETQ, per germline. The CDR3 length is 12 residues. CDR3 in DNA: TGCGCCAGCAGCGACAGGGGCAGTGAAGCTTTCTTT. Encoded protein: CASSDRGSEAFF.

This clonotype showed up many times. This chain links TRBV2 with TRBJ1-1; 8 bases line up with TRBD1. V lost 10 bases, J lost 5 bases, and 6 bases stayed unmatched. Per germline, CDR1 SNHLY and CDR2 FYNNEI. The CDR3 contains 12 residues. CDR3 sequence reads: CATQTGVTEAFF. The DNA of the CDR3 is TGTGCCACCCAGACAGGGGTAACTGAAGCTTTCTTT.

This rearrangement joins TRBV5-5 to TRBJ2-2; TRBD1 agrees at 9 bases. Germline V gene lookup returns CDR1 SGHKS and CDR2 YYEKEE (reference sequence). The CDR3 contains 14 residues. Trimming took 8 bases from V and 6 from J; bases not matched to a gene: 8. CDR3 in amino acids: CARSVGQGAGELFF. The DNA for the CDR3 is TGTGCCAGAAGCGTGGGACAGGGTGCCGGGGAGCTGTTTTTT.

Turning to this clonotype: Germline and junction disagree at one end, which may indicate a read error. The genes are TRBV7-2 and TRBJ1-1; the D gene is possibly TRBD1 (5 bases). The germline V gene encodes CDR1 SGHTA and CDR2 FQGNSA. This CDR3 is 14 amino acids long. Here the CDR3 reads CASTRATENAEAFF. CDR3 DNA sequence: TGTGCCAGCACCCGGGCGACAGAGAACGCTGAAGCTTTCTTT.

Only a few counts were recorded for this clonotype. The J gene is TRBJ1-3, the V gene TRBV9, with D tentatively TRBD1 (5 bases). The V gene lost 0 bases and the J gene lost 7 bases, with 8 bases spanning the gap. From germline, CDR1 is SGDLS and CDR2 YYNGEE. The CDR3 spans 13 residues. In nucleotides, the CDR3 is TGTGCCAGCAGCGTAGATCCAGGGAACACCATATATTTT. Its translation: CASSVDPGNTIYF.

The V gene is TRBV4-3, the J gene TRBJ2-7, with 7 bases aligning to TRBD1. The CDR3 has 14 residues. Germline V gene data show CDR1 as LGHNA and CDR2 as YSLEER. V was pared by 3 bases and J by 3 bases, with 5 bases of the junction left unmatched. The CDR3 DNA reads TGCGCCAGCAGCCAGACGGGACAGATCTACGAGCAGTACTTC. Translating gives CASSQTGQIYEQYF.

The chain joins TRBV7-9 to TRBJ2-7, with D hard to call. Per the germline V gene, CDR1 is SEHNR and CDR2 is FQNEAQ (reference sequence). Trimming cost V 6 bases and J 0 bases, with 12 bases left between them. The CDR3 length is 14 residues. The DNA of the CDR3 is TGTGCCAGCAGTGCCGACCGTAACTCCTACGAGCAGTACTTC. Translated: CASSADRNSYEQYF.

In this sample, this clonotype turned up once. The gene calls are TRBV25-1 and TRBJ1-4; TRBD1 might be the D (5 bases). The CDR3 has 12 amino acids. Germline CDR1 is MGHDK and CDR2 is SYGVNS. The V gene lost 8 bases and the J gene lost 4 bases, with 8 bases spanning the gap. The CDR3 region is CASLGLNEKLFF. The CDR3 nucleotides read TGTGCCAGCTTGGGACTTAATGAAAAACTGTTTTTT.

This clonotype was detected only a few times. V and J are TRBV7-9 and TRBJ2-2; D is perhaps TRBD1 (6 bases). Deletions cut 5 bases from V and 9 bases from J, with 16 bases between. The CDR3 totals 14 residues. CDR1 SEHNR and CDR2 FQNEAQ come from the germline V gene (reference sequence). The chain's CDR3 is CASSRFDRFRELFF. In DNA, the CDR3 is TGTGCCAGCAGCAGATTCGACAGGTTCCGGGAGCTGTTTTTT.

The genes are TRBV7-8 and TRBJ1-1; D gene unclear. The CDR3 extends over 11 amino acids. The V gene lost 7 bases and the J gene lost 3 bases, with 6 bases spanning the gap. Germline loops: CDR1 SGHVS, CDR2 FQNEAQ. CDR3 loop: CASTPDTEAFF. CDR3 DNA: TGTGCCAGCACTCCGGACACTGAAGCTTTCTTT.

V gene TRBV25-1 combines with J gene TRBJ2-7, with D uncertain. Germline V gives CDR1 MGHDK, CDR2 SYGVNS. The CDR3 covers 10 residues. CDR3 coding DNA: TGTGCTCGCTACAGCTACGAGCAGTACTTC. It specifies CARYSYEQYF.

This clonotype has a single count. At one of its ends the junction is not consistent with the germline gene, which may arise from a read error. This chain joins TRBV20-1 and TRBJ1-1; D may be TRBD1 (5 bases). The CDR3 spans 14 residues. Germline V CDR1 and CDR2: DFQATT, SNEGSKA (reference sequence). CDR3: CSAFEGVRNTEAFF. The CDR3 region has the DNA TGTAGTGCCTTCGAAGGGGTAAGGAACACTGAAGCTTTCTTT.

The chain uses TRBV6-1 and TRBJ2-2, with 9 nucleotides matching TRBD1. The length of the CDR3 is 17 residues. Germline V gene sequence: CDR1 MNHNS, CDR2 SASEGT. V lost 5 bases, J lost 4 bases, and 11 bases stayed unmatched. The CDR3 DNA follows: TGTGCCAGCAGTTACCCGCCGGGACAGGGTAGCACCGGGGAGCTGTTTTTT. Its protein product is CASSYPPGQGSTGELFF.